The sequence of this T cell receptor (beta chain) was determined in a study of T cell repertoires in cytomegalovirus infection. Findings and limits, study-wide: Summed frequency of shared TCR beta families picked out CMV carriers who also had the relevant HLA.

This clonotype appeared many times. Its antigen is not identified. Each CDR3 protein is one row after TCRdb ran MiXCR on the reads. The table includes 250,000 or so distinct CDR3 sequences, about 17% detected once. Per germline, CDR1 SGHNT and CDR2 YENEEA. V lost 3 bases and J lost 4; bases outside the gene matches: 2. This CDR3 is 14 amino acids long. Sequences were obtained from CD8+ T cells from PBMCs. The TCR sequence derives from a human donor in good health (CMV status not recorded). Some clones in this sample may be carry-over from other donors' samples. V gene TRBV11-3 combines with J gene TRBJ2-2; 7 bases match TRBD2. CDR3: CASSFSGSTGELFF. The CDR3, as DNA: TGTGCCAGCAGCTTTAGCGGGTCCACCGGGGAGCTGTTTTTT.